This T cell receptor (beta chain) originates from a study of blood T cell repertoires in COVID-19. Across the whole study: Sources were T cells, B-cell-depleted T cells, or PBMCs; the material itself was cDNA or gDNA.

Profiled with immunoSEQ multiplex PCR; TCRdb holds only in-frame clones, not every one. The sample records 220,000 or so clones, roughly 85% being singletons. The sample consisted of peripheral blood. This receptor was identified in a man in his forties or fifties who had recovered from COVID-19.

DNA of the CDR3: TGTGCCAGCAGTCCCTCCGGAGTCTACGAGCAGTACTTC. Protein product: CASSPSGVYEQYF. This rearrangement joins TRBV6-6 to TRBJ2-7, with D unclear. The CDR3 loop spans 13 amino acids. V shed 5 bases and J shed 3 bases, with 11 bases lying between them. Germline loops: CDR1 MNHNY, CDR2 SVGAGI (reference sequence).